The next 28 T cell receptor beta chains were all read from a single sample in a study of blood T cell repertoires in COVID-19 (TCRdb year 2020). Receptor amplification or capture employed the immunoSEQ multiplex PCR assay. TCRdb took over this immuneACCESS table, retaining in-frame rearrangements with V and J assigned. Such tables are incomplete; in checked studies, under half of the missing clones stem from an unresolved V gene, and the remainder is unexplained. This sample holds 200,000 or so clones; 86% were observed only once. Clones ranked in the top ten supply 0.75% to 0.95% of the sample. Sequencing input: peripheral blood. These receptor sequences come from a woman aged 65 to 85 with acute or convalescent COVID-19.

The V gene is TRBV7-2, the J gene TRBJ1-6; 9 nucleotides agree with TRBD1. Looked up from germline, CDR1 is SGHTA and CDR2 is FQGNSA. The CDR3 spans 15 residues. The V and J ends lost 4 bases and 7 bases, in that order; junction bases with no gene match: 5. For the CDR3, the DNA is TGTGCCAGCAGCTCAGGACAGGGGATGAATTCACCCCTCCACTTT. It specifies CASSSGQGMNSPLHF.

The chain recombines TRBV7-3 with TRBJ2-5; D might be TRBD1 (7 bases). CDR3 length equals 13 residues. Between the trimmed V and J ends, which lost 5 bases and 2 bases, there was a span of 9 bases. The germline V gene has CDR1 SGHTA and CDR2 FQGTGA. The CDR3 here is CASSAGQQETQYF. Here the CDR3 DNA reads TGTGCCAGCAGCGCGGGACAGCAAGAGACCCAGTACTTC.

On this clone: The sample holds other DNA sequences that translate to the same CDR3. V and J are TRBV6-5 and TRBJ2-7; 7 bases align to TRBD1. CDR3 length equals 15 residues. The J segment lost 1 base and the V segment lost 0 bases, leaving 3 bases of the junction unmatched. CDR1 MNHEY and CDR2 SVGAGI come from the germline V gene. CDR3 residues: CASSYSNRGSYEQYF. CDR3 DNA: TGTGCCAGCAGTTACTCGAACAGGGGATCCTACGAGCAGTACTTC.

This clone was seen once. The chain combines TRBV6-5 with TRBJ1-4; TRBD1 matches at 7 bases. Per germline, CDR1 MNHEY and CDR2 SVGAGI. Trimming at V came to 5 bases and at J to 7 bases, leaving 7 bases not matched to a gene. The CDR3 is 14 amino acids. The CDR3: CASSPPGQSEKLFF. CDR3 bases: TGTGCCAGCAGTCCTCCGGGACAGTCTGAAAAACTGTTTTTT.

The J gene is TRBJ1-5, the V gene TRBV27; D is ambiguous. V lost 5 bases and J lost 4, with 15 bases in between. Germline CDR1 is MNHEY and CDR2 is SMNVEV (reference sequence). The CDR3 consists of 15 residues. DNA for the CDR3: TGTGCCAGCAGTCCCCCCGGCCGGGGAAATCAGCCCCAGCATTTT. Its translation: CASSPPGRGNQPQHF.

The chain is built from TRBV3-1 (or the pseudogene TRBV3-2) and TRBJ1-2; D ambiguous. Germline CDR1 and CDR2: LGHDT and YNNKEL (reference sequence). CDR3 length: 14 amino acids. V lost 1 base and J 4 bases, leaving 10 bases between the germline ends. DNA for the CDR3: TGTGCCAGCAGCCAAGCGGGGTTTCCCTATGGCTACACCTTC. It specifies CASSQAGFPYGYTF.

This clone has a single count. The chain carries TRBV19 and TRBJ2-3; 9 bases map to TRBD2. In germline, CDR1 is LNHDA, CDR2 SQIVND (reference sequence). V shed 2 bases, J shed 1 base, and the junction held 7 bases outside the gene matches. CDR3 length equals 17 residues. CDR3 in amino acids: CASSIYLREGRTDTQYF. The CDR3 nucleotides read TGTGCCAGTAGTATATATTTGCGGGAGGGCCGCACAGATACGCAGTATTTT.

This sequence joins TRBV11-2 and TRBJ2-1; 9 bases line up with TRBD1. Trimming at V came to 8 bases and at J to 9 bases, leaving 14 bases not matched to a gene. The CDR3 has 15 residues. Per germline, CDR1 SGHAT and CDR2 FQNNGV. CDR3 nucleotides: TGTGCCAGCTCTTCACCACAGGGGGCGGAAGGTGAGCAGTTCTTC. It is translated as CASSSPQGAEGEQFF.

This chain joins TRBV14 and TRBJ2-1; no definite D call. Trimming left V 1 base short and J 0 bases short, with 7 bases between. The length of the CDR3 is 15 residues. Germline V gives CDR1 SGHDN, CDR2 FVKESK. The CDR3 protein is CASSQVLSSYNEQFF. In nucleotides, the CDR3 is TGTGCCAGCAGCCAAGTTCTTAGCTCCTACAATGAGCAGTTCTTC.

The chain has TRBV2 and TRBJ1-3; D is possibly TRBD1 (5 bases). Trimming pared 6 bases from V and 4 bases from J, leaving 7 bases between. There are 12 residues in the CDR3. From germline, CDR1 is SNHLY and CDR2 FYNNEI. DNA of the CDR3: TGTGCCAGCAGCCGACAGGGAAACACCATATATTTT. Its protein is CASSRQGNTIYF.

J is TRBJ2-7 and V is TRBV5-1; D is perhaps TRBD2 (6 bases). Trimming stripped 3 bases from V and 6 bases from J, with 19 bases between. Per germline, CDR1 SGHRS and CDR2 YFSETQ. The CDR3 consists of 15 residues. The CDR3 coding sequence is TGCGCCAGCAGCTCGGGGACTGGCCGCCTGGGCGAGCAGTACTTC. This gives the protein CASSSGTGRLGEQYF.

This sequence joins TRBV19 and TRBJ1-5; D gene ambiguous. This CDR3 is 13 amino acids long. From germline, CDR1 is LNHDA and CDR2 SQIVND (reference sequence). V dropped 5 bases and J dropped 7 bases, with 12 bases sitting between them. This CDR3 reads CASSEGMGQPQHF. CDR3 sequence (DNA): TGTGCCAGTAGTGAGGGAATGGGCCAGCCCCAGCATTTT.

The J gene is TRBJ2-7, the V gene TRBV21-1; TRBD2, the D gene given by the table, was not confirmed from the DNA. TRBV21-1 counts as a pseudogene. The CDR3 consists of 15 residues. CDR3: CASSKEVLPGGEQYF. CDR3 DNA: TGTGCCAGCAGCAAAGAAGTCCTACCGGGGGGGGAGCAGTACTTC.

The V call is TRBV5-1, the J call TRBJ2-7, with 8 bases that match TRBD2. Germline V gives CDR1 SGHRS, CDR2 YFSETQ. V was clipped by 3 bases and J by 0 bases; unmatched bases: 8. This CDR3 region has 16 residues. The CDR3 region is CASSSMSGGFSYEQYF. The CDR3 nucleotides are TGCGCCAGCAGCTCCATGAGCGGGGGCTTCTCCTACGAGCAGTACTTC.

The chain uses TRBV5-4 and TRBJ2-1; perhaps TRBD2 as D (5 bases). Germline V gene data show CDR1 as SGHNT and CDR2 as YYREEE (reference sequence). Trimming removed 4 bases at V and 3 bases at J, with 17 bases between. The CDR3 spans 16 residues. Written as DNA, the CDR3 is TGTGCCAGCAGCCCCGGCGGGCCCGGGCGCTACAATGAGCAGTTCTTC. Encoded protein: CASSPGGPGRYNEQFF.

The rearrangement uses TRBV11-1 and TRBJ2-7; 7 bases map to TRBD2. This CDR3 is 14 amino acids long. The trim removed 3 bases at V and 5 bases at J, leaving 7 bases unmatched. In germline, CDR1 is SGHAT, CDR2 FQDESV (reference sequence). The CDR3 region has the DNA TGTGCCAGCAGCTTTCGGGAGGAGAGCGACGAGCAGTACTTC. Its translation is CASSFREESDEQYF.

The V gene is TRBV28, the J gene TRBJ1-5; 7 bases match TRBD1. CDR3 size: 14 residues. Germline V gene lookup returns CDR1 MDHEN and CDR2 SYDVKM. Trimming cost V 7 bases and J 7 bases; bases outside gene matches: 10. CDR3 residues: CASTVPRGFQPQHF. The CDR3 DNA follows: TGTGCCAGCACTGTCCCCAGGGGGTTCCAGCCCCAGCATTTT.

This chain connects TRBV11-2 to TRBJ2-7; 7 bases line up with TRBD2. The germline CDR1 and CDR2 sequences are SGHAT and FQNNGV. V lost 5 bases to trimming and J lost 2 bases; unmatched junction nucleotides: 6. The CDR3 sequence is 14 residues long. CDR3 protein: CASSPLAPTYEQYF. The DNA of the CDR3 is TGTGCCAGCAGCCCACTAGCGCCTACCTACGAGCAGTACTTC.

This sequence joins TRBV7-2 and TRBJ2-5; TRBD2 agrees at 7 bases. After removal of 1 base from V and 4 bases from J, the junction contained 6 bases not matched to a gene. Per the germline V gene, CDR1 is SGHTA and CDR2 is FQGNSA. This CDR3 contains 15 residues. Here the CDR3 DNA reads TGTGCCAGCAGCTTAGGAGGCGGGGGTGGAGAGACCCAGTACTTC. Encoded protein: CASSLGGGGGETQYF.

J is TRBJ2-3 and V is TRBV7-2; 9 bases line up with TRBD2. With 0 bases clipped from V and 7 bases from J, the junction kept 11 bases outside the gene matches. Germline CDR1 SGHTA, CDR2 FQGNSA. This CDR3 has 17 amino acids. In DNA, the CDR3 is TGTGCCAGCAGCTTAGCGGCTAGCGGGGCCGGTATAAATACGCAGTATTTT. This encodes CASSLAASGAGINTQYF.

The chain is built from TRBV11-3 and TRBJ2-7; D gene unclear. Trimming removed 5 bases at V and 5 bases at J, with 13 bases between. The CDR3 consists of 13 residues. From germline, CDR1 is SGHNT and CDR2 YENEEA. The CDR3 DNA reads TGTGCCAGCAGCACACTTAGAGGCAACGAGCAGTACTTC. Protein: CASSTLRGNEQYF.

The chain carries TRBV7-3 and TRBJ2-2, with 7 bases that match TRBD1. Germline CDR1 and CDR2: SGHTA and FQGTGA. The trim removed 5 bases at V and 6 bases at J, leaving 12 bases unmatched. There are 16 residues in the CDR3. Here the CDR3 reads CASSEQGPQFPGELFF. The CDR3 nucleotides read TGTGCCAGCAGCGAACAGGGGCCTCAGTTCCCCGGGGAGCTGTTTTTT.

V usage is TRBV19 and J usage is TRBJ2-3; TRBD1 is a possible D gene (5 bases). CDR1 is LNHDA and CDR2 is SQIVND in the germline V gene (reference sequence). Trimming took 3 bases from V and 4 from J, leaving 17 bases between them. The length of the CDR3 is 16 residues. The CDR3 sequence: CASSISSGRVSDTQYF. The CDR3 bases are TGTGCCAGTAGTATCAGTTCAGGGCGAGTCTCAGATACGCAGTATTTT.

Written as DNA, the CDR3 is TGTGCCACCAGTGAGTCCCGGGGAGGGGTAGAGACCCAGTACTTC. Its translation: CATSESRGGVETQYF. The chain employs TRBV24-1 and TRBJ2-5; 7 nucleotides line up with TRBD2. Trimming removed 4 bases from V and 4 bases from J; junction bases left unmatched: 8. Germline values: CDR1 KGHDR, CDR2 SFDVKD. The CDR3 loop spans 15 amino acids.

The V gene is TRBV28, the J gene TRBJ2-1; D is perhaps TRBD2 (6 bases). V lost 8 bases and J 1 base, leaving 12 bases between the germline ends. The CDR3 sequence is 14 residues long. The germline CDR1 and CDR2 sequences are MDHEN and SYDVKM. In nucleotides, the CDR3 is TGTGCCAGCGAAACGACTAGTTCCTACAATGAGCAGTTCTTC. It specifies CASETTSSYNEQFF.

This clone has only one observation. This chain connects TRBV27 to TRBJ2-3; 11 nucleotides align to TRBD2. The J segment lost 2 bases and the V segment lost 8 bases, leaving 27 bases of the junction unmatched. The germline gives CDR1 MNHEY, CDR2 SMNVEV (reference sequence). This CDR3 contains 22 residues. CDR3 nucleotides: TGTGCCAGCTCAACCTCGCAACGGACAGAAACTAGCGGGAGTAGGGTCACAGATACGCAGTATTTT. Amino acids: CASSTSQRTETSGSRVTDTQYF.

The gene calls are TRBV12-3 or TRBV12-4 and TRBJ2-7, with D maybe TRBD1 (5 bases). CDR3 length: 13 residues. V was trimmed by 6 bases and J by 3 bases, leaving 12 bases between them. The CDR3 DNA reads as TGTGCCAGCAGGACGACAGTAGACTACGAGCAGTACTTC. Translating it yields CASRTTVDYEQYF.

This chain links TRBV11-3 with TRBJ2-6; a weak D match, TRBD2 (5 bases). Germline V CDR1 and CDR2: SGHNT, YENEEA. Trimming stripped 1 base from V and 2 bases from J, with 6 bases between. The CDR3 length is 15 residues. CDR3 nucleotide sequence: TGTGCCAGCAGCTTAGGGACTCCTGGGGCCAACGTCCTGACTTTC. Translation gives CASSLGTPGANVLTF.